The source of this TCR beta chain is a study of T-cell reconstitution after alpha-beta-depleted transplantation in children. Germline CDR1 reads SGHRS; CDR2 reads YFSETQ. Trimming took 4 bases from V and 3 from J; bases not matched to a gene: 4. The CDR3 contains 16 residues. Unique molecular identifiers featured in how the TCRbeta library was prepared. TCRdb fed the PCR reads into MiXCR, producing one record per CDR3 protein. The profile covers approximately 400,000 distinct CDR3 sequences, with roughly 10% appearing a single time and nearly 5.5% taken by the ten largest. The sample holds a few counts of this clonotype.

The rearrangement links TRBV5-1 to TRBJ2-6, with 10 bases identical to TRBD1. This TCR derives from a human donor who donated a stem cell graft to a child with acute myeloid leukemia. The material was PBMCs from the stem cell graft donor, obtained from the stem cell graft. The CDR3 here is CASSQGQGFGANVLTF. CDR3 DNA sequence: TGCGCCAGCAGCCAGGGACAGGGGTTTGGGGCCAACGTCCTGACTTTC.